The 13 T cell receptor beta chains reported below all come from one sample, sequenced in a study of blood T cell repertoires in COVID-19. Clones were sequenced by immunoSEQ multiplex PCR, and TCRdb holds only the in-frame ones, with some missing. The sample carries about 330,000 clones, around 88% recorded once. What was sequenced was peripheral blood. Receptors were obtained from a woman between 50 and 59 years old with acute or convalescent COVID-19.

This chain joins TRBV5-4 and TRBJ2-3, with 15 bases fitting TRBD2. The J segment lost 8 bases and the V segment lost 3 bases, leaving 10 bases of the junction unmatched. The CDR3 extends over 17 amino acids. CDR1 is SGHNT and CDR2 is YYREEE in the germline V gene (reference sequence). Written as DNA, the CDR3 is TGTGCCAGCAGCTCTTTTGGGACTAGCGGGGGGCAAGGTACGCAGTATTTT. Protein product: CASSSFGTSGGQGTQYF.

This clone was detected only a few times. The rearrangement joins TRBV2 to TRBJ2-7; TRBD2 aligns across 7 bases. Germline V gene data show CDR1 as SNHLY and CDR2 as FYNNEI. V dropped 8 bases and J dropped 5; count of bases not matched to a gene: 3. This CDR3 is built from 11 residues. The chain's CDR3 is CASALADEQYF. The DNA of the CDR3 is TGTGCCAGCGCGCTAGCGGACGAGCAGTACTTC. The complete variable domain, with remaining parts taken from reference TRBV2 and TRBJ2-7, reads EPEVTQTPSHQVTQMGQEVILRCVPISNHLYFYWYRQILGQKVEFLVSFYNNEISEKSEIFDDQFSVERPDGSNFTLKIRSTKLEDSAMYFCASALADEQYFGPGTRLTVT.

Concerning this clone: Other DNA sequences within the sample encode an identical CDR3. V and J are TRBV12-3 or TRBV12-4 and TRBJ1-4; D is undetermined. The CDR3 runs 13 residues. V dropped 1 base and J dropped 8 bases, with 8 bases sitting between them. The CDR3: CASSLGTGEKLFF. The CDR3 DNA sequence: TGTGCCAGCAGTTTAGGGACTGGGGAAAAACTGTTTTTT.

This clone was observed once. CDR3 region: CASSFTTGIDGYTF. As DNA, the CDR3 is TGTGCCAGCAGCTTCACGACAGGGATTGATGGCTACACCTTC. The genes are TRBV5-6 and TRBJ1-2; TRBD1 agrees at 7 bases. Trimming cost V 2 bases and J 6 bases; bases outside gene matches: 7. Germline CDR1 and CDR2: SGHDT and YYEEEE. CDR3 size: 14 residues.

The CDR3 DNA is TGTGCCAGCAGCTTAAGGGACAGCCCTTTTGGGACCCAGTACTTC. It translates to CASSLRDSPFGTQYF. J is TRBJ2-5 and V is TRBV5-8; TRBD1 matches at 7 bases. CDR3 length equals 15 residues. The J segment lost 7 bases and the V segment lost 2 bases, leaving 11 bases of the junction unmatched. CDR1 is SGHTS, CDR2 YDEGEE, per germline.

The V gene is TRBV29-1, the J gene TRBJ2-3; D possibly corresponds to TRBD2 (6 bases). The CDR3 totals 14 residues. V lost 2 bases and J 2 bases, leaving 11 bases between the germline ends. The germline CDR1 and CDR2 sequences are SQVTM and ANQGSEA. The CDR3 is CSVEHGGDTDTQYF. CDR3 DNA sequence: TGCAGCGTTGAACATGGCGGGGACACAGATACGCAGTATTTT.

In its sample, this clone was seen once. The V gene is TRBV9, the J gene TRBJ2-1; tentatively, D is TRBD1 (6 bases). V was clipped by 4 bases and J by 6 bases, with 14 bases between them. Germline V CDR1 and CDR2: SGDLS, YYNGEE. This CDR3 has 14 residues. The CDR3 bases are TGTGCCAGCAGCCCAGAGACAGGCGTCAATGAGCAGTTCTTC. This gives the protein CASSPETGVNEQFF.

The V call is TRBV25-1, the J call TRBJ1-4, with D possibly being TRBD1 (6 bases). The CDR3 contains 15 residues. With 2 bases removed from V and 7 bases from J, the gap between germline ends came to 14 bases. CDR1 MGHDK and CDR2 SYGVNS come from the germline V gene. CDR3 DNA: TGTGCCAGCAGTGAAAGGGGGACCCCCCGTGAAAAACTGTTTTTT. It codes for CASSERGTPREKLFF. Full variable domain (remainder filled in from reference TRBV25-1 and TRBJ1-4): EADIYQTPRYLVIGTGKKITLECSQTMGHDKMYWYQQDPGMELHLIHYSYGVNSTEKGDLSSESTVSRIRTEHFPLTLESARPSHTSQYLCASSERGTPREKLFFGSGTQLSVL.

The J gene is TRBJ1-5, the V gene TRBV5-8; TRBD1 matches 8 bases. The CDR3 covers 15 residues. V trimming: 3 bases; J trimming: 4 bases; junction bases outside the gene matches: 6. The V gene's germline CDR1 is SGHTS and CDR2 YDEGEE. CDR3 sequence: CASSSGQGGNQPQHF. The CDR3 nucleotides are TGTGCCAGCAGCTCAGGACAGGGCGGGAATCAGCCCCAGCATTTT.

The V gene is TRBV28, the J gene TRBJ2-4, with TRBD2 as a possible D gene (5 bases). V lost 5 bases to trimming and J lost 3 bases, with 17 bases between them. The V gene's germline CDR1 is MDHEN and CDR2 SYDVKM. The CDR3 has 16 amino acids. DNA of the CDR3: TGTGCCAGCAGTAGTTTCACGGGAAGGAGCAAAAACATTCAGTACTTC. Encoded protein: CASSSFTGRSKNIQYF.

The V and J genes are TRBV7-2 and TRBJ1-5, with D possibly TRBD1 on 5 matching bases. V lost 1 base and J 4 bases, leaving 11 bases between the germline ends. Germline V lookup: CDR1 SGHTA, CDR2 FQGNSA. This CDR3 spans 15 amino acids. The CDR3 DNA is TGTGCCAGCAGCTTAGTTACAGGCGGTAATCAGCCCCAGCATTTT. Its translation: CASSLVTGGNQPQHF.

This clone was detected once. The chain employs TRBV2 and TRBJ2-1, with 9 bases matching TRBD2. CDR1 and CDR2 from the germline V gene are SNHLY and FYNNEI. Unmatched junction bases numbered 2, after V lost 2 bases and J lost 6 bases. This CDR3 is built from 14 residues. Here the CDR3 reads CASSELTSGNEQFF. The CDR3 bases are TGTGCCAGCAGTGAACTGACTAGCGGCAATGAGCAGTTCTTC.

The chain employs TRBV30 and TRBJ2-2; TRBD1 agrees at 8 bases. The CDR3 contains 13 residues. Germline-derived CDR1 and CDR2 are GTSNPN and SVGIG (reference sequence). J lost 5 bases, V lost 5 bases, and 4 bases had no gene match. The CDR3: CAWETGETGELFF. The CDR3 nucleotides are TGTGCCTGGGAGACAGGGGAGACCGGGGAGCTGTTTTTT.